What follows are 10 T cell receptor beta chains derived from one specimen sequenced in a study of blood T cell repertoires in COVID-19. The protocol was immunoSEQ multiplex PCR, while the TCRdb copy is restricted to in-frame clones and leaves out a portion. This sample yields hundreds of thousands of clones, of which 80% to 90% are seen a single time; 0.8% to 0.9% belongs to the top ten. Sequencing was done on a sample of peripheral blood. These receptor sequences come from a young man with COVID-19, enrolled during active disease.

The J gene is TRBJ2-7, the V gene TRBV4-1; TRBD2 matches 9 bases. CDR1 and CDR2 from the germline V gene are MGHRA and YSYEKL. V shed 1 base, J shed 4 bases, and the junction held 2 bases outside the gene matches. The CDR3 totals 14 residues. CDR3 DNA: TGCGCCAGCAGCCAAGCTAGCGGGGCGTACGAGCAGTACTTC. This codes for CASSQASGAYEQYF.

V and J are TRBV9 and TRBJ2-2, with D uncertain. Trimming cost V 0 bases and J 6 bases, with 6 bases left between them. The CDR3 consists of 13 residues. Germline assignment: CDR1 SGDLS and CDR2 YYNGEE. The CDR3 region is CASSVVISGELFF. The DNA for the CDR3 is TGTGCCAGCAGCGTAGTAATATCCGGGGAGCTGTTTTTT.

The chain recombines TRBV24-1 with TRBJ1-6; possible D gene TRBD1, 6 bases. With 0 bases removed from V and 5 bases from J, the gap between germline ends came to 10 bases. CDR1 is KGHDR and CDR2 is SFDVKD in the germline V gene. The CDR3 extends over 16 amino acids. The CDR3 reads CATSDLWDMHNSPLHF. The CDR3 nucleotides read TGTGCCACCAGTGATTTGTGGGACATGCATAATTCACCCCTCCACTTT.

This clone was observed a single time. CDR3 residues: CAVGLAGSSGGYNEQFF. The CDR3, as DNA: TGTGCCGTGGGACTAGCGGGCTCGTCTGGCGGTTACAATGAGCAGTTCTTC. This chain links TRBV19 with TRBJ2-1; 12 positions agree with TRBD2. Losses at the gene ends were 11 bases for V and 4 bases for J; bases not matched to a gene: 15. The CDR3 is made up of 17 amino acids. Germline V gene lookup returns CDR1 LNHDA and CDR2 SQIVND (reference sequence).

This chain connects TRBV30 to TRBJ2-7; D might be TRBD1 (6 bases). CDR3 length: 15 residues. The germline V gene has CDR1 GTSNPN and CDR2 SVGIG (reference sequence). V was shortened by 0 bases and J by 5 bases, with 17 bases between the two germline ends. CDR3 coding DNA: TGTGCCTGGAGTGTACTGCCACAGGGACGCGACGAGCAGTACTTC. Its protein product is CAWSVLPQGRDEQYF.

The chain recombines TRBV6-6 with TRBJ2-7; the D is unclear. V was clipped by 2 bases and J by 3 bases, with 14 bases between them. Germline V gene sequence: CDR1 MNHNY, CDR2 SVGAGI (reference sequence). There are 15 residues in the CDR3. The CDR3 here is CASSYNTGSNYEQYF. The DNA for the CDR3 is TGTGCCAGCAGTTACAACACCGGGTCGAACTACGAGCAGTACTTC.

The genes are TRBV5-1 and TRBJ2-1; 11 bases are shared with TRBD2. Germline V CDR1 and CDR2: SGHRS, YFSETQ. The V gene end was trimmed by 5 bases and the J gene end by 7 bases; junction bases not matched to a gene: 14. The length of the CDR3 is 17 residues. The CDR3 loop reads CASRHGLAGPGGNEQFF. The CDR3 DNA sequence: TGCGCCAGCAGGCACGGACTAGCGGGCCCCGGAGGGAATGAGCAGTTCTTC.

Only one count was recorded for this clone. V usage is TRBV7-9 and J usage is TRBJ2-3; 8 bases map to TRBD2. Trimming at V came to 6 bases and at J to 1 base, leaving 15 bases not matched to a gene. Germline V gene lookup returns CDR1 SEHNR and CDR2 FQNEAQ (reference sequence). The CDR3 runs 18 residues. The CDR3 nucleotides are TGTGCCAGCAGTCTACTAGCGGCCCAGAGGGGCGGCACAGATACGCAGTATTTT. Translation: CASSLLAAQRGGTDTQYF.

The gene calls are TRBV2 and TRBJ2-5; D is possibly TRBD2 (6 bases). The germline CDR1 and CDR2 sequences are SNHLY and FYNNEI. V was trimmed by 10 bases and J by 1 base, leaving 19 bases between them. The length of the CDR3 is 15 residues. This CDR3 reads CATKPSSGGQETQYF. CDR3 sequence (DNA): TGTGCCACCAAACCATCATCCGGGGGCCAAGAGACCCAGTACTTC.

The chain couples TRBV4-1 to TRBJ2-1; 7 bases line up with TRBD2. The CDR3 spans 16 residues. Trimming at V came to 5 bases and at J to 2 bases, leaving 9 bases not matched to a gene. Germline values: CDR1 MGHRA, CDR2 YSYEKL. The CDR3 DNA reads TGCGCCAGCAGCTGGGAGGGAGGCAGGGCCTACAATGAGCAGTTCTTC. Residues: CASSWEGGRAYNEQFF.